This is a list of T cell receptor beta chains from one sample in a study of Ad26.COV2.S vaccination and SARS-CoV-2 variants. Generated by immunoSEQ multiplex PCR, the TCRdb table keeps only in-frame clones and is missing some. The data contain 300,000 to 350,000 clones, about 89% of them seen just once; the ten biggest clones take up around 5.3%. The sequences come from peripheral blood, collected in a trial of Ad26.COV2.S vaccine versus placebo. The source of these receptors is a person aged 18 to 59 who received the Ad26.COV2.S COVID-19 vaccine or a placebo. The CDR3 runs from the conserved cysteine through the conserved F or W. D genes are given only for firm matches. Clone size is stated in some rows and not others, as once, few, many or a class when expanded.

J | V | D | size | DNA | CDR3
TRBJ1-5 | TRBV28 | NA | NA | TGTGCCAGCAGGGTGACAAGCAATCAGCCCCAGCATTTT | CASRVTSNQPQHF
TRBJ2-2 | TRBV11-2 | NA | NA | TGTGCCAGCAGCCCCGTTACTGGGGGAAACACCGGGGAGCTGTTTTTT | CASSPVTGGNTGELFF
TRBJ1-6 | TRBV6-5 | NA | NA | TGTGCCAGCAGTTACTATGGGCCACGGGATTCACCCCTCCACTTT | CASSYYGPRDSPLHF
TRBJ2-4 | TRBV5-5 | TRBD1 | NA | TGTGCCAGCAGCTTGGAAGGACAGGGGGTGGCCAAAAACATTCAGTACTTC | CASSLEGQGVAKNIQYF
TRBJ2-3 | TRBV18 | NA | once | TGTGCCAGCTCACCCCGACAACTATCTAGCACAGATACGCAGTATTTT | CASSPRQLSSTDTQYF
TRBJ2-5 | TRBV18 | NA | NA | TGTGCCAGCTCCCCCTCGGGGAGGGAGACCCAGTACTTC | CASSPSGRETQYF
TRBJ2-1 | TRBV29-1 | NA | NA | TGCAGCGTTGGCGGCCACAATGAGCAGTTCTTC | CSVGGHNEQFF
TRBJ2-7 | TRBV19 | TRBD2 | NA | TGTGCCAGTAGTCGGACTAGCCTCCCCTACGAGCAGTACTTC | CASSRTSLPYEQYF
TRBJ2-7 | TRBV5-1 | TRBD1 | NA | TGCGCCAGCAGCCTCTGGGGGACAGGGGAGTACGAGCAGTACTTC | CASSLWGTGEYEQYF
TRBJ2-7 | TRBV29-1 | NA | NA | TGCAGCGTCCAGGATACAACCTACGAGCAGTACTTC | CSVQDTTYEQYF
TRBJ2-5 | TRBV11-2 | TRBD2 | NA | TGTGCCAGCAGCTTAGATTACCTAGCGGAGCGATCACAAGAGACCCAGTACTTC | CASSLDYLAERSQETQYF
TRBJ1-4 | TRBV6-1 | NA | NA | TGTGCCAGCAGTGACGACGGGGTTAATGAAAAACTGTTTTTT | CASSDDGVNEKLFF
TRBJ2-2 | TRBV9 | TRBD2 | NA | TGTGCCAGCGGTGGGACTAGCGGAAACACCGGGGAGCTGTTTTTT | CASGGTSGNTGELFF
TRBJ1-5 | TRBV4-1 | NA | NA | TGCGCCAGCAGCCAAGCGCCGTTCAATCAGCCCCAGCATTTT | CASSQAPFNQPQHF
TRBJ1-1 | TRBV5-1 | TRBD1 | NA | TGCGCCAGCAGCTCATCGGACAGGGGGCGGACTTCTGAAGCTTTCTTT | CASSSSDRGRTSEAFF
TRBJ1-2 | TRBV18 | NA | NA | TGTGCCAGCTCACCACGGGGGGACAACTCCCCTAACTATGGCTACACCTTC | CASSPRGDNSPNYGYTF
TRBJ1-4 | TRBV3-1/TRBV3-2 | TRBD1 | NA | TGTGCCAGCAGCCAAGACCGCGCGACAGGGGCAACTAATGAAAAACTGTTTTTT | CASSQDRATGATNEKLFF
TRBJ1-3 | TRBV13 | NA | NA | TGTGCCAGCAGACTCGCGCACAGTTTTCTGGGAAACACCATATATTTT | CASRLAHSFLGNTIYF
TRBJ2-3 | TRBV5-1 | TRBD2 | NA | TGCGCCAGCAGCAAATCCGGACTAGCGGAGGGCACAGATACGCAGTATTTT | CASSKSGLAEGTDTQYF
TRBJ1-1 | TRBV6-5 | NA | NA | TGTGCCAGCAGTTACGGGCGGCCGAACACTGAAGCTTTCTTT | CASSYGRPNTEAFF
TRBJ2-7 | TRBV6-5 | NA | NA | TGTGCCAGCACCCGGACTAACGAGCAGTACTTC | CASTRTNEQYF
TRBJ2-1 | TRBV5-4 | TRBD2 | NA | TGTGCCAGCAGCTTTGGCGGGGGTACCTACAATGAGCAGTTCTTC | CASSFGGGTYNEQFF
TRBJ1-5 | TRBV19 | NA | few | TGTGCCAGTAGTAGCTGGGGTAATAGCAATCAGCCCCAGCATTTT | CASSSWGNSNQPQHF
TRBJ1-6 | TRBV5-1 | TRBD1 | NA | TGCGCCAGCAGCTTGAGGACAGGGGTTGATTCACCCCTCCACTTT | CASSLRTGVDSPLHF
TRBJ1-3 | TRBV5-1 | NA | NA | TGCGCCAGCAGCTTCGACAGCTTTTCGGAAGGAAACACCATATATTTT | CASSFDSFSEGNTIYF
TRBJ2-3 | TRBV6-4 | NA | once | TGTGCCAGCAGTGAATTTTTAGAGGCTAGCACAGATACGCAGTATTTT | CASSEFLEASTDTQYF
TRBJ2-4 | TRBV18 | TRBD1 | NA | TGTGCCAGCTCACAACGGGACAGTTTAGCCAAAAACATTCAGTACTTC | CASSQRDSLAKNIQYF
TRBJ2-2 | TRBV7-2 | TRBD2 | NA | TGTGCCAGCAGCTCGGGACTAGGAGACACCGGGGAGCTGTTTTTT | CASSSGLGDTGELFF
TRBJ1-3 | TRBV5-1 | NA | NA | TGCGCCAGCAGCTTGGATCTGGACTTGTATGGAAACACCATATATTTT | CASSLDLDLYGNTIYF
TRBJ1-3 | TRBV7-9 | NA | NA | TGTGCCAGCAGCTTCACCGACAGGATCTCTGGAAACACCATATATTTT | CASSFTDRISGNTIYF
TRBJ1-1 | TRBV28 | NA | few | TGTGCCAGCAGTCCCCTAGGTCATGAAGCTTTCTTT | CASSPLGHEAFF
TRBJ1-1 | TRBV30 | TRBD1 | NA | TGTGCCTGGAGCCTGCGGGGACAGGGCACTGAAGCTTTCTTT | CAWSLRGQGTEAFF
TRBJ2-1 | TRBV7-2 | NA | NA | TGTGCCAGCAGCTCCCTAAGCAGTGAGCAGTTCTTC | CASSSLSSEQFF
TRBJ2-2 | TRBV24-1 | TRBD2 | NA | TGTGCCACCAGTGACCCAAGCGGGAGGGCCACCGGGGAGCTGTTTTTT | CATSDPSGRATGELFF
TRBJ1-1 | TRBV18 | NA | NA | TGTGCCAGCTCACCACTCGACGGACAGAACACTGAAGCTTTCTTT | CASSPLDGQNTEAFF
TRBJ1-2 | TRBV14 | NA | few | TGTGCCAGCAGCCATGGAGTAAACTATGGCTACACCTTC | CASSHGVNYGYTF
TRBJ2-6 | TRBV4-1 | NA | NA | TGCGCCAGCAGCCAAGATTTGGGGAGCTCTGGGGCCAACGTCCTGACTTTC | CASSQDLGSSGANVLTF